The 21 T cell receptor beta chains reported below all come from one sample, sequenced in a study of Graves' ophthalmopathy and Graves' hyperthyroidism (dated by TCRdb to about 2018). These reads were obtained on an Illumina HiSeq 2000. For repertoire sequencing, TCR beta CDR3 regions were amplified from RNA transcripts. A first-round RT-PCR used HTBI primers with the Qiagen OneStep RT-PCR kit, followed by a second-round multiplex PCR, size selection and purification. TCRdb itself trimmed the public reads at Q25 with fastp, ran MiXCR and retained productive beta chains. Each entry merges the rows of one CDR3 protein and shows their most common DNA and genes. The sample table holds roughly 160,000 distinct CDR3 sequences, of which under 45% were seen once. The top ten clonotypes cover roughly 8.9% of the sample. Specimen: peripheral blood. These receptors were collected from a man aged 25-45 years with Graves' ophthalmopathy. Donor details come from another sample of the same person, matched by shared clones.

This clonotype was picked up many times. At one end, the junction sequence differs from germline, possibly due to a read error. The chain combines TRBV28 with TRBJ2-2; 9 bases line up with TRBD1. Germline lookup yields CDR1 MDHEN and CDR2 SYDVKM. CDR3 size: 15 residues. The CDR3 nucleotides read TGTACCAGCAGACCTGGGGGACAGGGCTCCGGGGAGCTGTTTTTT. Its translation: CTSRPGGQGSGELFF.

This clonotype appeared many times. The J gene is TRBJ2-7, the V gene TRBV11-3; D not resolved. With 4 bases removed from V and 0 bases from J, the gap between germline ends came to 16 bases. The length of the CDR3 is 16 residues. The germline V gene has CDR1 SGHNT and CDR2 YENEEA. The CDR3 here is CASSSPKWHGSYEQYF. The CDR3 bases are TGTGCCAGCAGCTCCCCAAAGTGGCACGGCTCCTACGAGCAGTACTTC.

The chain carries TRBV6-2 or TRBV6-3 and TRBJ1-1, with D uncertain. Trimming took 8 bases from V and 1 from J, leaving 14 bases between them. Per the germline V gene, CDR1 is MNHEY and CDR2 is SVGEGT. CDR3 length: 14 residues. CDR3 DNA sequence: TGTGCCAGCTCATTCTCTCAGACGAACACTGAAGCTTTCTTT. This codes for CASSFSQTNTEAFF.

This clonotype was detected many times. This chain connects TRBV9 to TRBJ2-5; D is tentatively TRBD1 or TRBD2 (5 bases each). CDR3 length: 16 residues. CDR1 SGDLS and CDR2 YYNGEE come from the germline V gene. V lost 4 bases to trimming and J lost 5 bases, with 21 bases between them. CDR3 nucleotides: TGTGCCAGCAGCAAGGCCCCCGCGAGGGACGGGGAGACCCAGTACTTC. Translating it yields CASSKAPARDGETQYF.

This clonotype came up many times. The chain combines TRBV13 with TRBJ2-7; 9 bases are shared with TRBD1. The CDR3 sequence is 15 residues long. V was pared by 5 bases and J by 5 bases, with 10 bases of the junction left unmatched. Germline V lookup: CDR1 PRHDT, CDR2 FYEKMQ (reference sequence). The CDR3 loop is CASSRRQGVGDEQYF. The CDR3 DNA reads as TGTGCCAGCAGCAGACGACAGGGGGTAGGCGACGAGCAGTACTTC.

This clonotype was picked up many times. The chain couples TRBV6-2 or TRBV6-3 to TRBJ2-7; D is ambiguous. The V gene lost 2 bases and the J gene lost 7 bases, with 12 bases spanning the gap. CDR3 length: 13 residues. Looked up from germline, CDR1 is MNHEY and CDR2 is SVGEGT. In nucleotides, the CDR3 is TGTGCCAGCAGTTACCCATGGTCGGGTGAGCAGTACTTC. It yields the protein CASSYPWSGEQYF.

The chain has TRBV7-2 and TRBJ2-7; 14 nucleotides line up with TRBD2. The CDR3 spans 13 residues. The V and J ends lost 5 bases and 9 bases, in that order; junction bases with no gene match: 3. Germline assignment: CDR1 SGHTA and CDR2 FQGNSA. CDR3 coding DNA: TGTGCCAGCAGCCATGGGACTAGCGGGGGGCAGTACTTC. It translates to CASSHGTSGGQYF.

The rearrangement links TRBV27 to TRBJ1-1; D unclear. CDR1 MNHEY and CDR2 SMNVEV come from the germline V gene (reference sequence). Trimming took off 0 bases at V and 2 bases at J, with 7 bases between the two ends. This CDR3 has 14 residues. CDR3 nucleotides: TGTGCCAGCAGTTTATCGTGGGTTAACACTGAAGCTTTCTTT. This sequence encodes CASSLSWVNTEAFF.

This clonotype was seen only once. This chain links TRBV6-1 with TRBJ2-7; maybe TRBD1 (6 bases). The germline V gene encodes CDR1 MNHNS and CDR2 SASEGT. The CDR3 runs to 12 residues. V lost 5 bases, J lost 4 bases, and 9 bases lay in between. The CDR3 loop reads CASSRTAYEQYF. CDR3 nucleotides: TGTGCCAGCAGTAGGACAGCTTACGAGCAGTACTTC.

This clonotype was found many times. V usage is TRBV20-1 and J usage is TRBJ2-7, with 15 bases identical to TRBD2. Germline CDR1 DFQATT, CDR2 SNEGSKA (reference sequence). V shed 6 bases and J 5 bases; nucleotides not matched to a gene: 2. The CDR3 is 13 amino acids. CDR3 in amino acids: CSAGTSGRNEQYF. CDR3 DNA sequence: TGCAGTGCGGGGACTAGCGGGAGGAACGAGCAGTACTTC.

The sample holds a few counts of this clonotype. The V and J genes are TRBV27 and TRBJ2-7, with 10 bases aligning to TRBD2. V gave up 5 bases and J gave up 6 bases; unmatched junction bases: 10. The CDR3 is made up of 15 amino acids. From germline, CDR1 is MNHEY and CDR2 SMNVEV (reference sequence). The CDR3 nucleotides are TGTGCCAGCAGTCCCCTAGCGGGAGTCCGGAGCGAGCAGTACTTC. As protein: CASSPLAGVRSEQYF.

This clonotype was observed at least ten times. This sequence joins TRBV7-2 and TRBJ1-6; a possible D gene is TRBD1 (6 bases). Germline values: CDR1 SGHTA, CDR2 FQGNSA. The CDR3 has 17 amino acids. Deletions cut 1 base from V and 2 bases from J, with 12 bases between. The CDR3 DNA is TGTGCCAGCAGCTTAGTCGGTGGGGGCGCCTATAATTCACCCCTCCACTTT. It encodes CASSLVGGGAYNSPLHF. The full variable domain, completed using reference TRBV7-2 and TRBJ1-6, is GAGVSQSPSNKVTEKGKDVELRCDPISGHTALYWYRQSLGQGLEFLIYFQGNSAPDKSGLPSDRFSAERTGGSVSTLTIQRTQQEDSAVYLCASSLVGGGAYNSPLHFGNGTRLTVT.

This clonotype appeared a few times. The chain couples TRBV6-5 to TRBJ1-1; unclear D gene. CDR3 length: 12 residues. V lost 4 bases and J 3 bases, leaving 6 bases between the germline ends. The germline CDR1 and CDR2 sequences are MNHEY and SVGAGI. The DNA of the CDR3 is TGTGCCAGCAGTTTCAGTGACACTGAAGCTTTCTTT. Residues: CASSFSDTEAFF.

Only a few counts were recorded for this clonotype. The rearrangement uses TRBV12-3 or TRBV12-4 and TRBJ1-2; a weak D match, TRBD1 (5 bases). V was cut by 6 bases and J by 8 bases, with 16 bases left in between. This CDR3 is 13 amino acids long. CDR3 sequence (DNA): TGTGCCAGCAGGTCCAGCCGGGGCAGGGGCTACACCTTC. Protein: CASRSSRGRGYTF.

The sample holds many counts of this clonotype. CDR3 DNA sequence: TGTGCCAGCACCGGGACATCTACCGGGGAGCTGTTTTTT. As protein: CASTGTSTGELFF. This chain joins TRBV6-2 or TRBV6-3 and TRBJ2-2; D perhaps matches TRBD1 (6 bases). With 7 bases removed from V and 5 bases from J, the gap between germline ends came to 11 bases. The CDR3 is 13 residues long. Germline assignment: CDR1 MNHEY and CDR2 SVGEGT.

This rearrangement joins TRBV27 to TRBJ1-5; tentative D call: TRBD1 (6 bases). Germline CDR1 and CDR2: MNHEY and SMNVEV (reference sequence). The length of the CDR3 is 15 residues. The ends were cut back, 6 bases at V and 0 bases at J, with 12 bases in the middle. CDR3 residues: CASSKTGFSNQPQHF. CDR3 sequence (DNA): TGTGCCAGCAGCAAAACAGGGTTTAGCAATCAGCCCCAGCATTTT.

This clonotype was seen at least ten times. The V gene is TRBV6-5, the J gene TRBJ1-1, with D unclear. The germline CDR1 and CDR2 sequences are MNHEY and SVGAGI. The V end was cut by 3 bases, the J end by 8 bases, with 13 bases between. This CDR3 contains 13 residues. The CDR3 here is CASSYAGGQEAFF. CDR3 nucleotides: TGTGCCAGCAGTTATGCAGGTGGCCAAGAAGCTTTCTTT.

This clonotype was recorded at least ten times. CDR3 region: CSARVGLAQETQYF. The CDR3 nucleotides read TGCAGTGCTAGAGTGGGACTAGCCCAAGAGACCCAGTACTTC. The J gene is TRBJ2-5, the V gene TRBV20-1; the match to TRBD2 covers 9 bases. Germline lookup yields CDR1 DFQATT and CDR2 SNEGSKA (reference sequence). After removal of 1 base from V and 1 base from J, the junction contained 1 base not matched to a gene. The CDR3 is 14 amino acids.

This clonotype was seen ten or more times. The rearrangement uses TRBV7-2 and TRBJ2-5; 11 nucleotides match TRBD1. The V gene end was trimmed by 4 bases and the J gene end by 2 bases; junction bases not matched to a gene: 3. Germline CDR1 reads SGHTA; CDR2 reads FQGNSA. The CDR3 is 15 amino acids. CDR3 in amino acids: CASSYGQGAQETQYF. CDR3 nucleotide sequence: TGTGCCAGCAGCTACGGACAGGGGGCGCAAGAGACCCAGTACTTC.

The chain links TRBV12-3 or TRBV12-4 to TRBJ2-4, with D maybe TRBD2 (6 bases). The V and J ends lost 2 bases and 3 bases respectively, with 23 bases between them. This CDR3 has 19 amino acids. The CDR3 sequence: CASSLFGGLEILGKNIQYF. The DNA of the CDR3 is TGTGCCAGCAGTTTATTCGGGGGTTTGGAGATTTTAGGCAAAAACATTCAGTACTTC.

This clonotype occurred many times. This rearrangement joins TRBV15 to TRBJ1-2; 7 bases map to TRBD1. The CDR3 contains 16 residues. CDR1 is LNHNV and CDR2 is YYDKDF in the germline V gene (reference sequence). The V gene end was trimmed by 0 bases and the J gene end by 2 bases; junction bases not matched to a gene: 6. CDR3 coding DNA: TGTGCCACCAGCAGAGATCGACAGGGACTAAACTATGGCTACACCTTC. Translation: CATSRDRQGLNYGYTF.